This TCR beta chain derives from a study of CD8 T cells in ankylosing spondylitis. Whole-study results and caveats: What appeared characteristic of ankylosing spondylitis blood was a TCR beta motif of 7 or 8 highly homologous variants. Some motif variants were previously reported in reactive arthritis synovial fluid and blood. Disease-linked clones bore a CD8+ phenotype and were relatively rare in peripheral blood.

The V gene's germline CDR1 is MNHEY and CDR2 SMNVEV (reference sequence). The germline V and J ends were trimmed by 0 bases and 3 bases, with 8 bases remaining between them. The CDR3 runs to 14 residues. Construction of TCR beta libraries was performed using quantitative 5'-RACE with molecular barcodes. TCRdb re-analysed the 5' RACE reads in MiXCR, keeping a single row per CDR3 protein. The sample has 750,000 to 850,000 distinct CDR3 sequences, 10% to 15% seen once. Notes on this clonotype: The antigen remains undetermined.

The chain joins TRBV27 to TRBJ1-2; D perhaps matches TRBD1 (6 bases). The specimen was blood, either unsorted or a sorted T cell fraction (not recorded which). This sequence originates from a male donor with ankylosing spondylitis. The CDR3 DNA reads TGTGCCAGCAGTTTATCAGGGGGGGACTATGGCTACACCTTC. As protein: CASSLSGGDYGYTF.